This TCR beta chain was captured in a study of blood T cell repertoires in COVID-19. The wider study: Sites across the United States, Italy and Spain contributed samples from acute and convalescent COVID-19.

Germline assignment: CDR1 KGHSH and CDR2 LQKENI. CDR3 length: 16 residues. Deletions cut 2 bases from V and 2 bases from J, with 15 bases between. TCRdb's table, derived via immunoSEQ multiplex PCR, lists solely in-frame clones and lacks some. The sample lists about 160,000 clones, about four fifths seen once, with 3% to 3.5% in the top ten. Which cohort a participant joined came from the clinical history participants gave. Sequencing was performed on PBMCs or T cells enriched from blood (not recorded which). The chain links TRBV18 to TRBJ1-1; D may be TRBD1 (6 bases). The sequence derives from a woman aged 55-69 years who had recovered from COVID-19. CDR3 sequence (DNA): TGTGCCAGCTCACCAGTTTTGGGGGGGGCTAACACTGAAGCTTTCTTT. The encoded protein is CASSPVLGGANTEAFF.